This TCR beta chain came from a study of cytomegalovirus exposure and HLA in healthy donors. Overall study context: Genotyping showed approximately 81% of roughly 390 donors falling in the Caucasian-associated ancestry cluster. Study findings and constraints: The study labeled more than 150 TCR beta chains cytomegalovirus-associated. The analysis excluded some indistinguishable V segments, including TRBV6-2 and TRBV6-3.

This PCR relied on a set of 60 Vbeta primers and 13 Jbeta primers. Produced via immunoSEQ multiplex PCR; TCRdb's table is partial and in-frame only. This sample yields roughly 150,000 clones, of which 75% to 90% are seen a single time; about 2.5% belongs to the top ten. This clone was observed once. Antigen unknown. J gave up 2 bases and V 1 base, and 8 bases lay outside the gene matches. The CDR3 contains 17 residues. Germline V gives CDR1 SEHNR, CDR2 FQNEAQ (reference sequence). Source material: PBMCs. The chain employs TRBV7-9 and TRBJ2-7; 10 positions match TRBD1. This TCR came from a male donor in good health and CMV-seronegative. The CDR3 coding sequence is TGTGCCAGCAGCTTAGGTGGGCGGGGACAGGGGACCTACGAGCAGTACTTC. Protein sequence: CASSLGGRGQGTYEQYF.